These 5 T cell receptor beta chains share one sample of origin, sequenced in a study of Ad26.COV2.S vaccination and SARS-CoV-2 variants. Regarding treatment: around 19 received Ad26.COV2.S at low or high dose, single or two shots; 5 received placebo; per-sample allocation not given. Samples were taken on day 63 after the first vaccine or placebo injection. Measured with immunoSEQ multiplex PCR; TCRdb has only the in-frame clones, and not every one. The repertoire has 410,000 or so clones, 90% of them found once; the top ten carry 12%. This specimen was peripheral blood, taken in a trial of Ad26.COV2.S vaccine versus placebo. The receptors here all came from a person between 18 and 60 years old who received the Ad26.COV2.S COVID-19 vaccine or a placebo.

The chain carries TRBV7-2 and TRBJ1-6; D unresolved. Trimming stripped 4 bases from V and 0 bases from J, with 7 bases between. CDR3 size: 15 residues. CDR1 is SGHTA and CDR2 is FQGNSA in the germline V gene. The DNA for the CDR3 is TGTGCCAGCAGCTCTGACGGCTCCTATAATTCACCCCTCCACTTT. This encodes CASSSDGSYNSPLHF.

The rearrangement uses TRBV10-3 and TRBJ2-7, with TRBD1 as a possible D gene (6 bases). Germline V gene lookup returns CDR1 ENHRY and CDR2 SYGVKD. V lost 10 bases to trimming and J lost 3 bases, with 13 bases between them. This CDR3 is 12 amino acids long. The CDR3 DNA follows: TGTGCCACAAAGGGGGACGTCTACGAGCAGTACTTC. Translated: CATKGDVYEQYF.

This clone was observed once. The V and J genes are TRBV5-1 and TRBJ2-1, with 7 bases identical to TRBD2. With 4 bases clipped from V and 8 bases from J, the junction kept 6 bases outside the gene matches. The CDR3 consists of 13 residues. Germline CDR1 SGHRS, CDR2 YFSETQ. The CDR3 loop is CASSGGSGHEQFF. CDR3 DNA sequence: TGCGCCAGCAGCGGCGGGAGTGGCCATGAGCAGTTCTTC.

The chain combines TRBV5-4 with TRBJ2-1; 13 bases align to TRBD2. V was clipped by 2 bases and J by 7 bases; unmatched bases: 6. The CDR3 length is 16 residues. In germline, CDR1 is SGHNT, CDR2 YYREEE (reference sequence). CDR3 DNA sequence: TGTGCCAGCAGCTTAGGACTAGCGGGAGTTAAGAATGAGCAGTTCTTC. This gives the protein CASSLGLAGVKNEQFF.

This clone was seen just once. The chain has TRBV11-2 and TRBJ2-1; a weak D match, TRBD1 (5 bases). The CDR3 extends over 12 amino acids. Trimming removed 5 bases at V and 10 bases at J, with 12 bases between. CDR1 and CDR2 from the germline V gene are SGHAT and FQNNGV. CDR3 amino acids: CASSPRTSEQFF. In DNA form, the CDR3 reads TGTGCCAGCAGCCCACGGACATCGGAGCAGTTCTTC.